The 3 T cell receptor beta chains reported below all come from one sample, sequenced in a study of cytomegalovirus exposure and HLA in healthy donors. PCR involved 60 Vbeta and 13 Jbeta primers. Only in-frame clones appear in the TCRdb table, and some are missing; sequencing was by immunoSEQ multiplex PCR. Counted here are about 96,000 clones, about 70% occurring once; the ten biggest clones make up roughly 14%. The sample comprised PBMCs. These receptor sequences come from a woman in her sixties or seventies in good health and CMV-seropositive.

This chain's CDR3 is CASSFSQDRGFHTGELFF. CDR3 coding DNA: TGTGCCAGCAGCTTTTCGCAGGACAGGGGGTTTCACACCGGGGAGCTGTTTTTT. The chain links TRBV5-6 to TRBJ2-2; 10 positions match TRBD1. CDR3 length: 18 amino acids. In germline, CDR1 is SGHDT, CDR2 YYEEEE. The V segment lost 2 bases and the J segment 3 bases; nucleotides outside the gene matches: 10.

CDR3 sequence (DNA): TGTGCCATCAGGACACAGGGATATAATTCACCCCTCCACTTT. It yields the protein CAIRTQGYNSPLHF. The chain recombines TRBV10-3 with TRBJ1-6, with D tentatively TRBD1 (6 bases). Per the germline V gene, CDR1 is ENHRY and CDR2 is SYGVKD. The CDR3 extends over 14 amino acids. V lost 6 bases to trimming and J lost 4 bases, with 10 bases between them.

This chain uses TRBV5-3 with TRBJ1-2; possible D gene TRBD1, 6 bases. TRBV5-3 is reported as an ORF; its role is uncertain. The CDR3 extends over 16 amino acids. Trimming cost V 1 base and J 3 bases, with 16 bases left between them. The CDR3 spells CARSLKFPPGDYGYTF. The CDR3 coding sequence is TGTGCCAGAAGCTTGAAGTTTCCCCCAGGGGACTATGGCTACACCTTC.